This record covers a single T cell receptor beta chain. The sample comes from a study of long-term antiretroviral therapy in people with HIV. They ran version v3.0 of the immunoSEQ assay at survey level. Only in-frame clones appear in the TCRdb table, and some are missing; sequencing was by immunoSEQ multiplex PCR. The sample holds 9,500 to 15,000 clones; over 70% are singletons and the top ten take 11%. Between the trimmed V and J ends, which lost 1 base and 2 bases, there was a span of 16 bases. The CDR3 covers 18 residues. CDR1 and CDR2 from the germline V gene are SGHDT and YYEEEE. The sequencing used unsorted PBMCs, collected 0.8 years before starting antiretroviral therapy. The V and J genes are TRBV5-6 and TRBJ2-6, with a weak D call TRBD2 (6 bases). This clonotype was obtained from a woman aged 40 to 50 with HIV. The CDR3 sequence is CASSLSWTWEAGANVLTF. CDR3 sequence (DNA): TGTGCCAGCAGCTTGAGTTGGACGTGGGAGGCTGGGGCCAACGTCCTGACTTTC.